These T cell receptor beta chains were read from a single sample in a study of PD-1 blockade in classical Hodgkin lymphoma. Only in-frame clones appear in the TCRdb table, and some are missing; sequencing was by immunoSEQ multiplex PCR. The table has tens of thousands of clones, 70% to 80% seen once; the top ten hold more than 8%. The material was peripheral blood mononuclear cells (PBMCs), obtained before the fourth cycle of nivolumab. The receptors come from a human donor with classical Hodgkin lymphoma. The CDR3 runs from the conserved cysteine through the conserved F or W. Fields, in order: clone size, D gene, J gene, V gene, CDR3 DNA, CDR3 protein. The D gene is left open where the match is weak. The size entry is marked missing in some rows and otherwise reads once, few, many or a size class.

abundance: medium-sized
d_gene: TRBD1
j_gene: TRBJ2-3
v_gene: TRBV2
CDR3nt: TGTGCCAGCACCCGGACAGGTTCACTGCGGCATACGCAGTATTTT
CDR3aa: CASTRTGSLRHTQYF

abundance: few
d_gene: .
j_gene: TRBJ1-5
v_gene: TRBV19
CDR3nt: TGTGCCAGTAGTAAGGGGGGTCCGGGGCCCCAGCATTTT
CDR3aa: CASSKGGPGPQHF

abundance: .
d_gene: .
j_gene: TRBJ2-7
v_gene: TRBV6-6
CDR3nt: TGTGCCAGCAGTTACGACCTGGACGAGCAGTACTTC
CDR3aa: CASSYDLDEQYF

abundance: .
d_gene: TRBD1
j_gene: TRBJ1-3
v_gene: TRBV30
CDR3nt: TGTGCCTGGAGTGTTACGGGACAGAGCTCTGGAAACACCATATATTTT
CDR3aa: CAWSVTGQSSGNTIYF

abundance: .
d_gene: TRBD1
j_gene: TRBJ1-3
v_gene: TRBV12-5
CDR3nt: TGTGCTAGTGGTTTGGATACAGGGGTAGGAAACACCATATATTTT
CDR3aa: CASGLDTGVGNTIYF

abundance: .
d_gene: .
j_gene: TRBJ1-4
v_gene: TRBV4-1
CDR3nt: TGCGCCAGCAGCCTTCTGGCTGCAACTAATGAAAAACTGTTTTTT
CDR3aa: CASSLLAATNEKLFF

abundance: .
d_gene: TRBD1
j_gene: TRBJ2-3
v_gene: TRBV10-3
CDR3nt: TGTGCCATCAGTGCTCAGGGGGCCTTCGGCACAGATACGCAGTATTTT
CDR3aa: CAISAQGAFGTDTQYF

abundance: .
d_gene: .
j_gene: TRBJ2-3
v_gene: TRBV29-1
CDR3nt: TGCAGCGTTGCGAGGGGTCGGGCAGATACGCAGTATTTT
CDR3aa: CSVARGRADTQYF

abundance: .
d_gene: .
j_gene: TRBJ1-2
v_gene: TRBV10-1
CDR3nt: TGCGCCAGCAGTGAGTCCGGGACGGACTATGGCTACACCTTC
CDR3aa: CASSESGTDYGYTF

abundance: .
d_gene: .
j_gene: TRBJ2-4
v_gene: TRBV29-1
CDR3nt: TGCAGCGTTGCGAGAGGGGACATTCAGTACTTC
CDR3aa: CSVARGDIQYF

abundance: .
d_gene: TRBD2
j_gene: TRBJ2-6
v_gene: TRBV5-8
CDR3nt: TGTGCCAGCAGCTTGGTCAGCGGGGGAGCCGGGGCCAACGTCCTGACTTTC
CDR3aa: CASSLVSGGAGANVLTF

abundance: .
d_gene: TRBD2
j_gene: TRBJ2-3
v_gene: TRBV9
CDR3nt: TGTGCCAGCAGCGGGTTAGCGGGGGCCAACACAGATACGCAGTATTTT
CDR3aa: CASSGLAGANTDTQYF

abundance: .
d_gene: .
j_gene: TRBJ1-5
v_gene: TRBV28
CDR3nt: TGTGCCAGCAGTTTAGGAGGGGTTTTTCAGCCCCAGCATTTT
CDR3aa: CASSLGGVFQPQHF

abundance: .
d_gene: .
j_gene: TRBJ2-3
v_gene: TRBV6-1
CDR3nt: TGTGCCAGCAGCAGGACACCCCGTCGGGCAGATACGCAGTATTTT
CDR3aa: CASSRTPRRADTQYF

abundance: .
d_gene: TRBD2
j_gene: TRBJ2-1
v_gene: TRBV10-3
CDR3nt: TGTGCCATCAGTGAGCCAGGGACGGGGGGGATAGAGCAGTTCTTC
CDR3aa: CAISEPGTGGIEQFF

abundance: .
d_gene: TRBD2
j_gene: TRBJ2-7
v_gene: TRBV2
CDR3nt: TGTGCCAGCAGTGAAATCCCTAGCGGGGCCTTCTACGAGCAGTACTTC
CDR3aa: CASSEIPSGAFYEQYF

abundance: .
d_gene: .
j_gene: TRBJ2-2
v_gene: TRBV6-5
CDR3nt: TGTGCCAGCAGTCACAGTACCGGGGAGCTGTTTTTT
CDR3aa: CASSHSTGELFF

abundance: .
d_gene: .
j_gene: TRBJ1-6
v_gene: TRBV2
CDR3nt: TGTGCCAGCAGGGAAAAATCTTCCAGGACCTGGGTAGGATCACCCCTCCACTTT
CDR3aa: CASREKSSRTWVGSPLHF

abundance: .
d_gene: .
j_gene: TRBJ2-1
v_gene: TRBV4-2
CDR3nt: TGTGCCAGCAGCCAAGATTGGACACCGAGCTCCTACAATGAGCAGTTCTTC
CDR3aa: CASSQDWTPSSYNEQFF

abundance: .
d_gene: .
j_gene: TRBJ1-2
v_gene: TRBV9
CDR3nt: TGTGCCAGCAGCGTATCTCTCCGCTATGGCTACACCTTC
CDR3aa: CASSVSLRYGYTF

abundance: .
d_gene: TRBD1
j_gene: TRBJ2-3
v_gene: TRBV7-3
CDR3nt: TGTGCCAGCAGCCGGGACAGGGGTACAGATACGCAGTATTTT
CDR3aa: CASSRDRGTDTQYF

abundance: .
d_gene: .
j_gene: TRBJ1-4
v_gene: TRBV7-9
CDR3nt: TGTGCCAGCAGGATCGCAACTAATGAAAAACTGTTTTTT
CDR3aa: CASRIATNEKLFF

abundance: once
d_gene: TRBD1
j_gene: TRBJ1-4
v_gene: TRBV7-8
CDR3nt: TGTGCCAGCAGCATGACAGGGGGTAATGAAAAACTGTTTTTT
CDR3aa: CASSMTGGNEKLFF

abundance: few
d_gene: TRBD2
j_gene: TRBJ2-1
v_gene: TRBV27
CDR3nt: TGTGCCAGCAGAGTGTTCGGGGGGGCTAAATTCTTC
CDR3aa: CASRVFGGAKFF

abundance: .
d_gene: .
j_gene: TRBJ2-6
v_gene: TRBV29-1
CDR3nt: TGCTGTACAACAGGGAGTGGGGCCAACGTCCTGACTTTC
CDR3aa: CCTTGSGANVLTF

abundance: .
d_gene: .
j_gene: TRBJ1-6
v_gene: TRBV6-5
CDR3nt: TGTGCCAGCAGTCGACAGCATTATAATTCACCCCTCCACTTT
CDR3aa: CASSRQHYNSPLHF

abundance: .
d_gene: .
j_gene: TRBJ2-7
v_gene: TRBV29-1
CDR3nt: TGCAGCGTTGAAGATCCTGGGAGTATAACCTACGAGCAGTACTTC
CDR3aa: CSVEDPGSITYEQYF

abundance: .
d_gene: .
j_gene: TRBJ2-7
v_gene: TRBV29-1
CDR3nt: TGCAGCGTGGAGCGGGGGACAGGGCGGAAGGAGCAGTACTTC
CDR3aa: CSVERGTGRKEQYF

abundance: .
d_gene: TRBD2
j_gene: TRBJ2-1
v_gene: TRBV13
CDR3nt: TGTGCCAGCAGTTGTCGTCAGCGGGGGGTGGACAATGAGCAGTTCTTC
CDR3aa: CASSCRQRGVDNEQFF

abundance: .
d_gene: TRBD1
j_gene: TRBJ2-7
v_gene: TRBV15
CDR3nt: TGTGCCACCAGCAGAGAAGGACAGGGGTCACACGAGCAGTACTTC
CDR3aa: CATSREGQGSHEQYF

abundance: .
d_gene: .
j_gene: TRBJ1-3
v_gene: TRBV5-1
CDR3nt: TGCGCCAGCAGCTGGGGACAAGGCGGAAACACCATATATTTT
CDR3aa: CASSWGQGGNTIYF

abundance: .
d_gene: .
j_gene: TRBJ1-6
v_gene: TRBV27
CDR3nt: TGTGCCAGCAGTTTAATGGGGAATTCACCCCTCCACTTT
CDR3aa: CASSLMGNSPLHF

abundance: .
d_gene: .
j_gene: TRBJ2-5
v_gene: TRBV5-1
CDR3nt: TGCGCCAGCAGCTTGGCGTGGGACATCCAGACCCAGTACTTC
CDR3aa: CASSLAWDIQTQYF

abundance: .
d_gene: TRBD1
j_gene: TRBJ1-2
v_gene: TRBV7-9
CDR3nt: TGTGCCAGCAGCTCCGGGACAGTCGTAGCTAACTATGGCTACACCTTC
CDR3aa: CASSSGTVVANYGYTF

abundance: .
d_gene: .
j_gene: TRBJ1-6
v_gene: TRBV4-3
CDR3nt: TGCGCCAGCAGCCAAGATGGATATTCACCCCTCCACTTT
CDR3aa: CASSQDGYSPLHF

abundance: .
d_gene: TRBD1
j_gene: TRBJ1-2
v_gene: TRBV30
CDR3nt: TGTGCCTGGAGAGTCGGACAGGGGCTTGTCTATGGCTACACCTTC
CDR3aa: CAWRVGQGLVYGYTF

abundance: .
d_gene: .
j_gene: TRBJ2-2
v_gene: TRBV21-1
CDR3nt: TGTGCCAGCACCTCTGCGGGGGTCCGGTCCGGGGAGCTGTTTTTT
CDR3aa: CASTSAGVRSGELFF

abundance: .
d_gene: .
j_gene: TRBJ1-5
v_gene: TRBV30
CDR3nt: TGTGCCTGGAGTGAAGGGACCCCTTATAGCAATCAGCCCCAGCATTTT
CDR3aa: CAWSEGTPYSNQPQHF

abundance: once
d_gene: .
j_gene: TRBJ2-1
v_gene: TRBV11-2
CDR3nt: TGTGCCAGCAGCTTAATACGGACTGAATACAATGAGCAGTTCTTC
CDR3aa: CASSLIRTEYNEQFF

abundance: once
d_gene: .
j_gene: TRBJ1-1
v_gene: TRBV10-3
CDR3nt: TGTGCCATCAAGGGGGACACTGAAGCTTTCTTT
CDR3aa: CAIKGDTEAFF

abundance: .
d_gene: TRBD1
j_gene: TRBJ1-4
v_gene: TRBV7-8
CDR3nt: TGTGCCAGCAGCTTACTAAAAAAGACAGGGGTAGTTGAGGGGACTAATGAAAAACTGTTTTTT
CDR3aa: CASSLLKKTGVVEGTNEKLFF

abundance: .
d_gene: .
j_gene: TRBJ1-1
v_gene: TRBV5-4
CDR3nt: TGTGCCAGCAGTAGCGTTGGGAGGAAAGGTGAAGCTTTCTTT
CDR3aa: CASSSVGRKGEAFF

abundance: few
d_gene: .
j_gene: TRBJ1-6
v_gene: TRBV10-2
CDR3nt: TGCGCCAGCAGTGTCTGGGGGCGGGATTCACCCCTCCACTTT
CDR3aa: CASSVWGRDSPLHF

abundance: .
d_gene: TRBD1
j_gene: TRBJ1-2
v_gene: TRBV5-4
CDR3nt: TGTGCCAGCAGCCAAGACAGGGCCAATGGCTACACCTTC
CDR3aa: CASSQDRANGYTF

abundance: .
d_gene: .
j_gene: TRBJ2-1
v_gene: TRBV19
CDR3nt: TGTGCCAGCTCCGGGGGTAGCTCCTACAATGAGCAGTTCTTC
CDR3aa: CASSGGSSYNEQFF

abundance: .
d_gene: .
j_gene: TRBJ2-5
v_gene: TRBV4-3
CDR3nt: TGCGCCAGCAGCCAAGTTGGTCGGGAGACCCAGTACTTC
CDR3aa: CASSQVGRETQYF

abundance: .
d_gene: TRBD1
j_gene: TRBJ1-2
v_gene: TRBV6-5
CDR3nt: TGTGCCAGCAGTTACTCGAGTACAGGGGAATTTAATGGCTACACCTTC
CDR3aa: CASSYSSTGEFNGYTF

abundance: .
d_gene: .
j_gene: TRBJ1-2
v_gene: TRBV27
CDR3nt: TGTGCCAGCAGGGCAAGCTACTACTATGGCTACACCTTC
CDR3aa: CASRASYYYGYTF

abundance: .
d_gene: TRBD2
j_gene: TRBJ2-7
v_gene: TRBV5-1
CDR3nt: TGCGCCAGCAGCTTGAGGGCGGGGGGGACCTACGAGCAGTACTTC
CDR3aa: CASSLRAGGTYEQYF

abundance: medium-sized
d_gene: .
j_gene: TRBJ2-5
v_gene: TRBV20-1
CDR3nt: TGCAGTGCCCTTCTTCGGGAGACCCAGTACTTC
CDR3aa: CSALLRETQYF

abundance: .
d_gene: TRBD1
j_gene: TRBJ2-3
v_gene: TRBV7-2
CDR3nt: TGTGCCAGCAGCTTAGATCTGACAGGGGTGAGCCCAGATACGCAGTATTTT
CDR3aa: CASSLDLTGVSPDTQYF

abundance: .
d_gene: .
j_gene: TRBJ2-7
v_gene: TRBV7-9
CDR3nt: TGTGCCAGCAGCTTAGTACAGCTCCAAGGATCCTACGAGCAGTACTTC
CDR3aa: CASSLVQLQGSYEQYF

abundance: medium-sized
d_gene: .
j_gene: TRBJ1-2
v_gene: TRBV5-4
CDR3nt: TGTGCCAGGAGGAGGTATGGCTACACCTTC
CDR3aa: CARRRYGYTF

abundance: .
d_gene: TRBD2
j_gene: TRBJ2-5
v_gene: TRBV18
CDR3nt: TGTGCCAGCTCACCACTCGAGCGGGGGGGCCGGGAGACCCAGTACTTC
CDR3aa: CASSPLERGGRETQYF